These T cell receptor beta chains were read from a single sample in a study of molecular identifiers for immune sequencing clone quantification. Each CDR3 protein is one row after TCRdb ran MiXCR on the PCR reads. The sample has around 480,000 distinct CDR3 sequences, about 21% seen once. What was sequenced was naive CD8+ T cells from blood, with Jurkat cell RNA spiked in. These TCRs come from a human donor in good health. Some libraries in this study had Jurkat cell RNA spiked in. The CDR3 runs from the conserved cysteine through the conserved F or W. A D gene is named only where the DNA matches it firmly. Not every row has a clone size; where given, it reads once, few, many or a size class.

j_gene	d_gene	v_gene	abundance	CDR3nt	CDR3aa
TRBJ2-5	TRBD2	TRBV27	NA	TGTGCCAGCAGTACCTTCACCGGGACTAGCAGTCAGACCCAGTACTTC	CASSTFTGTSSQTQYF
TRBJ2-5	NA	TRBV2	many	TGTGCCAGCAAGACTGTGGACAGTCTCCAAGAGACCCAGTACTTC	CASKTVDSLQETQYF
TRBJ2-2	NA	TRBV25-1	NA	TGTGCCAGCAGTGCAGGGGTGAACACCGGGGAGCTGTTTTTT	CASSAGVNTGELFF
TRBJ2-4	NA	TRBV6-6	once	TGTGCCAGCAGTTACCCTCACCCTCTGGGAATAGCCAAAAACATTCAGTACTTC	CASSYPHPLGIAKNIQYF
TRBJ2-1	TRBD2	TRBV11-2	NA	TGTGCCAGCAGCGGGACTAGCGGGAGCTCCTACAATGAGCAGTTCTTC	CASSGTSGSSYNEQFF
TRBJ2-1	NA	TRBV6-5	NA	TGTGCCAGCAGTTATGGACAGAGCTCCTACAATGAGCAGTTCTTC	CASSYGQSSYNEQFF
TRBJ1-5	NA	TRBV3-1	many	TGTGCCAGCAGCCAAGAGCAGGAGAATCAGCCCCAGCATTTT	CASSQEQENQPQHF
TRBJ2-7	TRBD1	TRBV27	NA	TGTGCCTGCAGTCCGATGAGGACAGGGGGCGAGCAGTACTTC	CACSPMRTGGEQYF
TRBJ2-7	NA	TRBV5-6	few	TGTGCCAGCAGCTTAGCCGGGAGTCCCTACGAGCAGTACTTC	CASSLAGSPYEQYF
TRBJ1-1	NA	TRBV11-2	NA	TGTGCCAGCAGCTATGGAATGGCGAACACTGAAGCTTTCTTT	CASSYGMANTEAFF
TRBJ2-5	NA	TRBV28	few	TGTGCCAGCAGTTTCGAACGGGAGAGGGCCCAAGAGACCCAGTACTTC	CASSFERERAQETQYF
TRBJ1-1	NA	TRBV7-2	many	TGTGCCAGCAGCCTGGCTTTTTCCCCCACTGAAGCTTTCTTT	CASSLAFSPTEAFF
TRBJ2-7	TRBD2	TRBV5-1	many	TGCGCCAGCAGCTTGACTAGCGGCTACGAGCAGTACTTC	CASSLTSGYEQYF
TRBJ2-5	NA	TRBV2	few	TGTGCCAGCAGTGAAGCGCTAGAAACGGGTCCCATCCAAGAGACCCAGTACTTC	CASSEALETGPIQETQYF
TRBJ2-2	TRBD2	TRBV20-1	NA	TGCAGTGCTAGAGACCTTAGCGGGAGGGCGACCGGGGAGCTGTTTTTT	CSARDLSGRATGELFF
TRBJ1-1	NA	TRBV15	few	TGTGCCACCAGCAGCGGGGTTGCCACTGAAGCTTTCTTT	CATSSGVATEAFF
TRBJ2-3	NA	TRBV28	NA	TGTGCCAGCAGTTCCCCCGGTCCAGATACGCAGTATTTT	CASSSPGPDTQYF
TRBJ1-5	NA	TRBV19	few	TGTGCCAGTAGTCCCACGGGAGGTCTCGTTCAGCCCCAGCATTTT	CASSPTGGLVQPQHF
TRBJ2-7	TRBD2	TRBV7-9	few	TGTGCCAGCAGCTCGGGGAGGGCGGGCTACGAGCAGTACTTC	CASSSGRAGYEQYF
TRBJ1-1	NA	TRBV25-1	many	TGTGCCAGCAGTGGAGTCCCCACTGAAGCTTTCTTT	CASSGVPTEAFF
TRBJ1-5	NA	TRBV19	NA	TGTGCCAGTACCTGGGGGCTGGAGAGCAATCAGCCCCAGCATTTT	CASTWGLESNQPQHF
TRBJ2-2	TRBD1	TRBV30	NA	TGTGCCTGGAGCGCCCCGTCCGGGACAGGGTTTTTTGACGGGGAGCTGTTTTTT	CAWSAPSGTGFFDGELFF
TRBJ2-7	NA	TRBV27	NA	TGTGCCAGCAGTGAGGGGACAAACTACTACGAGCAGTACTTC	CASSEGTNYYEQYF
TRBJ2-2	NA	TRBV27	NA	TGTGCCAGCAGTTTTGGCTATGACACCGGGGAGCTGTTTTTT	CASSFGYDTGELFF
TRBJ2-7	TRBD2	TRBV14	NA	TGTGCCAGCAGTGGGCGGCTAGCGGGAGCCTACTCCTACGAGCTGTACTTC	CASSGRLAGAYSYELYF
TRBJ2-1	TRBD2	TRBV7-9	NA	TGTGCCAGCAGCTTCCCGACTAGCGGGGCAAATGAGCAGTTCTTC	CASSFPTSGANEQFF
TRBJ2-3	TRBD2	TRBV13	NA	TGTGCCAGCAGCTTATTGGCGGGAGCTAGCACAGATACGCAGTATTTT	CASSLLAGASTDTQYF
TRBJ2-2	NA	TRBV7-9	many	TGTGCCAGCAGCTCCCACGATTACACCGGGGAGCTGTTTTTT	CASSSHDYTGELFF
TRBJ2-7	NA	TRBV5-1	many	TGCGCCAGCAGCTTGGGATGGAACGAGCAGTACTTC	CASSLGWNEQYF
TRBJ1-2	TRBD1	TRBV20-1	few	TGCAGTGCTAGATTGGACAGGGGGACCTATGGCTACACCTTC	CSARLDRGTYGYTF
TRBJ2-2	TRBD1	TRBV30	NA	TGTGCCTGGAACAGGGGGGACACCGGGGAGCTGTTTTTT	CAWNRGDTGELFF
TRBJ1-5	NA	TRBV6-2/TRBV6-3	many	TGTGCCAGCAGCCGTACGGGGGCTTATCAGCCCCAGCATTTT	CASSRTGAYQPQHF
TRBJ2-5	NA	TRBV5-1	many	TGCGCCAGCAGCTTCTTGGGATCCCAAGAGACCCAGTACTTC	CASSFLGSQETQYF
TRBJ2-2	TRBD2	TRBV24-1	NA	TGTGCCACCAGTGATACAATACTAGCGGGAGGGCCTTCCGGGGAGCTGTTTTTT	CATSDTILAGGPSGELFF
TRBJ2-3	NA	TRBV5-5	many	TGTGCCAGCAGCTCTGGAGCGGCTAGCACAGATACGCAGTATTTT	CASSSGAASTDTQYF
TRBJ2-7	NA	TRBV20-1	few	TGCAGTGCACGGGGCCGCACCTCCTACGAGCAGTACTTC	CSARGRTSYEQYF
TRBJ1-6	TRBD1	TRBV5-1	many	TGCGCCAGCAGCGAAGGGACAGGGGGTAATTCACCCCTCCACTTT	CASSEGTGGNSPLHF
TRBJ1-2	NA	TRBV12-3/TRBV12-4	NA	TGTGCCAGCAGCACGGACGGATATGGCTACACCTTC	CASSTDGYGYTF
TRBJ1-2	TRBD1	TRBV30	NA	TGTGCCTATTGGACAGGGTCAGGCTACACCTTC	CAYWTGSGYTF
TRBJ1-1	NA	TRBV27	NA	TGTGCCAGCAGTTTATCGTGGAGGATGAACACTGAAGCTTTCTTT	CASSLSWRMNTEAFF